This record looks at one T cell receptor beta chain sequence and its context. The antigen remains unidentified. The sample comes from a study of CXCR3-negative and CXCR3-positive naive CD8 T cells. Findings and caveats of the study: Naive subsets expressed similar surface CD5; TRB CDR3 features served to infer TCR strength. CXCR3-negative and CXCR3-positive naive cells shared comparable TRBV-TRBJ usage, but memory cells did not.

CDR3 length: 13 amino acids. The germline V gene has CDR1 SQVTM and CDR2 ANQGSEA. The libraries of TRB cDNA were constructed through 5' RACE using UMI labels. TCRdb reprocessed the 5' RACE reads, with one entry per CDR3 protein and no DNA. The sample's table shows approximately 53,000 distinct CDR3 sequences. Sequenced input: memory CD8+ T cells from blood. V and J are TRBV29-1 and TRBJ2-3; TCRdb lists TRBD1, though no DNA is available to test this call. This sequence originates from a human donor in good health. Some clones in this sample may be carry-over from other donors' samples. The chain's CDR3 is CSAFTGGADTQYF.